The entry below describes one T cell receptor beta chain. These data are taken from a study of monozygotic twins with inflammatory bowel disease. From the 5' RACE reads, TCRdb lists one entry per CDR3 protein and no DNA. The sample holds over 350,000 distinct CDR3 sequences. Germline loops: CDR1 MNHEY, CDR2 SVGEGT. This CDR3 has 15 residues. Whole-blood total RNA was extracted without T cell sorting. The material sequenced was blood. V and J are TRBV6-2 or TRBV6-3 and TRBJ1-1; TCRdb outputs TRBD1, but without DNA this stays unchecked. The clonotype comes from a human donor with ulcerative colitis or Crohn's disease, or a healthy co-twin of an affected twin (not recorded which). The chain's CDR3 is CASSYVHRAYTEAFF.